These 17 T cell receptor beta chains were all obtained from the same sample, sequenced in a study of T cell repertoires in cytomegalovirus infection. What these receptors recognize is not known. TCRdb re-called the reads with MiXCR, one entry per CDR3 protein. The sample lists about 340,000 distinct CDR3 sequences, roughly 28% occurring once. Here the sequenced sample was cultured PBMCs, taken from culture after CMV antigen stimulation. The source is a human donor in good health (CMV status not recorded). Some clones in this sample may be carry-over from other donors' samples.

V and J are TRBV7-2 and TRBJ2-1; the D is unclear. This CDR3 contains 16 residues. The V end was cut by 7 bases, the J end by 4 bases, with 20 bases between. Germline V CDR1 and CDR2: SGHTA, FQGNSA. In DNA, the CDR3 is TGTGCCAGCACCCTACCCCTTGTGGTACTATACAATGAGCAGTTCTTC. It codes for CASTLPLVVLYNEQFF. Supplemented by reference TRBV7-2 and TRBJ2-1, the full variable domain reads GAGVSQSPSNKVTEKGKDVELRCDPISGHTALYWYRQSLGQGLEFLIYFQGNSAPDKSGLPSDRFSAERTGGSVSTLTIQRTQQEDSAVYLCASTLPLVVLYNEQFFGPGTRLTVL.

The chain employs TRBV6-8 and TRBJ2-7; 9 bases line up with TRBD1. The V gene's germline CDR1 is MNHGY and CDR2 SAAAGT. Trimming took 6 bases from V and 9 from J; bases not matched to a gene: 12. The CDR3 runs to 14 residues. CDR3 in DNA: TGTGCCAGCAGCCTATCGGGACAGGGCTTATCGCAGTACTTC. Protein: CASSLSGQGLSQYF.

This clonotype has a handful of counts. The chain combines TRBV6-1 with TRBJ2-1, with D perhaps being TRBD1 or TRBD2 (5 bases each). V lost 6 bases and J lost 5, with 17 bases in between. The CDR3 is 15 residues long. Germline V gene lookup returns CDR1 MNHNS and CDR2 SASEGT. The CDR3 loop reads CASSGPGTTNNEQFF. The CDR3 region has the DNA TGTGCCAGCAGCGGACCCGGGACGACCAACAATGAGCAGTTCTTC.

CDR3: CASSQAPGTGELFF. The CDR3 region has the DNA TGTGCCAGCAGCCAGGCCCCCGGGACCGGGGAGCTGTTTTTT. The rearrangement joins TRBV3-1 to TRBJ2-2; D remains ambiguous. CDR3 size: 14 residues. Trimming took off 3 bases at V and 5 bases at J, with 10 bases between the two ends. Per the germline V gene, CDR1 is LGHDT and CDR2 is YNNKEL (reference sequence).

The V gene is TRBV4-1, the J gene TRBJ2-7; perhaps TRBD1 as D (5 bases). CDR3 length: 15 amino acids. Germline V gives CDR1 MGHRA, CDR2 YSYEKL. Trimming took 4 bases from V and 2 from J, leaving 15 bases between them. This chain's CDR3 is CASSPRSGSTYEQYF. The CDR3 nucleotides read TGCGCCAGCAGCCCCCGCTCAGGGTCTACCTACGAGCAGTACTTC.

This chain joins TRBV5-1 and TRBJ1-2, with D perhaps matching TRBD1 (6 bases). The CDR3 has 15 amino acids. Per the germline V gene, CDR1 is SGHRS and CDR2 is YFSETQ. Trimming cost V 4 bases and J 7 bases, with 20 bases left between them. CDR3 nucleotides: TGCGCCAGCAGCGGCGAAACAGGGCCTGTGGGTGGCTACACCTTC. This translates into CASSGETGPVGGYTF.

In this sample, this clonotype turned up a few times. The chain carries TRBV28 and TRBJ2-3, with D perhaps TRBD1 or TRBD2 (6 bases each). Trimming took off 10 bases at V and 0 bases at J, with 14 bases between the two ends. The CDR3 is 14 amino acids. Germline values: CDR1 MDHEN, CDR2 SYDVKM. The CDR3 DNA reads as TGTGCCACTACGGACAGCGGGAGCACAGATACGCAGTATTTT. Encoded protein: CATTDSGSTDTQYF.

This clonotype was detected only a few times. The chain employs TRBV7-9 and TRBJ2-2; D is ambiguous. The CDR3 runs to 12 residues. V was pared by 5 bases and J by 6 bases, with 7 bases between. CDR1 and CDR2 (germline): SEHNR, FQNEAQ (reference sequence). CDR3 amino acids: CASSTDPGELFF. CDR3 coding DNA: TGTGCCAGCAGCACCGATCCCGGGGAGCTGTTTTTT.

The chain carries TRBV7-4 and TRBJ2-4; D is unresolved. The germline V gene encodes CDR1 SGHVT and CDR2 SQSDAQ. The CDR3 has 15 residues. Between the trimmed V and J ends, which lost 5 bases and 3 bases, there was a span of 14 bases. The CDR3 reads CASSPEAEYKNIQYF. CDR3 nucleotides: TGTGCCAGCAGCCCAGAGGCGGAATACAAAAACATTCAGTACTTC.

This clonotype showed up just once. The chain is built from TRBV11-2 and TRBJ2-7, with 8 bases identical to TRBD2. CDR3 size: 17 residues. The V gene's germline CDR1 is SGHAT and CDR2 FQNNGV. After removal of 0 bases from V and 0 bases from J, the junction contained 7 bases not matched to a gene. In DNA, the CDR3 is TGTGCCAGCAGCTTAGATCTTCTAGCGGGTCGCTCCTACGAGCAGTACTTC. This sequence encodes CASSLDLLAGRSYEQYF. The complete variable domain, with remaining parts taken from reference TRBV11-2 and TRBJ2-7, reads EAGVAQSPRYKIIEKRQSVAFWCNPISGHATLYWYQQILGQGPKLLIQFQNNGVVDDSQLPKDRFSAERLKGVDSTLKIQPAKLEDSAVYLCASSLDLLAGRSYEQYFGPGTRLTVT.

This clonotype was counted a few times. V gene TRBV19 combines with J gene TRBJ2-5; D remains ambiguous. In germline, CDR1 is LNHDA, CDR2 SQIVND (reference sequence). V was shortened by 3 bases and J by 2 bases, with 10 bases between the two germline ends. The CDR3 is 14 amino acids. CDR3 amino acids: CASSIYGSQETQYF. The CDR3 DNA is TGTGCCAGTAGTATTTACGGCAGTCAAGAGACCCAGTACTTC.

The chain recombines TRBV28 with TRBJ1-2; D possibly corresponds to TRBD1 (5 bases). V lost 4 bases, J lost 2 bases, and 14 bases lay in between. The CDR3 length is 15 residues. CDR1 and CDR2 from the germline V gene are MDHEN and SYDVKM. The CDR3 nucleotides read TGTGCCAGCAGTTCTTACCGGGACCGAAACTATGGCTACACCTTC. Its protein product is CASSSYRDRNYGYTF.

The chain combines TRBV7-3 with TRBJ2-3, with D perhaps TRBD1 (6 bases). V was pared by 5 bases and J by 0 bases, with 15 bases between. Germline lookup yields CDR1 SGHTA and CDR2 FQGTGA. The CDR3 loop spans 16 amino acids. The CDR3 loop is CASSPRAGASTDTQYF. CDR3 in DNA: TGTGCCAGCAGCCCCCGGGCAGGGGCTAGCACAGATACGCAGTATTTT.

V and J are TRBV29-1 and TRBJ1-1, with D uncertain. This CDR3 is built from 11 residues. CDR1 is SQVTM and CDR2 is ANQGSEA in the germline V gene. V was pared by 7 bases and J by 11 bases, with 17 bases between. CDR3: CSAGKGLTAFF. The CDR3 bases are TGCAGCGCTGGAAAGGGTTTAACGGCTTTCTTT.

The chain joins TRBV6-2 or TRBV6-3 to TRBJ2-3, with 11 bases aligning to TRBD2. The V gene's germline CDR1 is MNHEY and CDR2 SVGEGT. The CDR3 covers 14 residues. V was clipped by 9 bases and J by 6 bases; unmatched bases: 8. CDR3 amino acids: CASVSGRAEDTQYF. DNA of the CDR3: TGTGCCAGTGTTAGCGGGAGGGCCGAGGATACGCAGTATTTT.

This sequence joins TRBV7-4 and TRBJ2-3; no clear D gene. CDR3 length: 16 residues. V lost 1 base and J 0 bases, leaving 11 bases between the germline ends. Germline V lookup: CDR1 SGHVT, CDR2 SQSDAQ. CDR3 residues: CASSLVLGPSTDTQYF. CDR3 nucleotide sequence: TGTGCCAGCAGCTTAGTACTCGGCCCCAGCACAGATACGCAGTATTTT.

This clonotype showed up just a few times. The genes are TRBV7-3 and TRBJ2-7, with 10 bases fitting TRBD1. With 5 bases clipped from V and 6 bases from J, the junction kept 7 bases outside the gene matches. There are 14 residues in the CDR3. From germline, CDR1 is SGHTA and CDR2 FQGTGA. DNA for the CDR3: TGTGCCAGCAGCCCCGGACAGGGGGTCGGCGAGCAGTACTTC. Translated, it gives CASSPGQGVGEQYF. The variable domain in full, with the rest retrieved from reference TRBV7-3 and TRBJ2-7, is GAGVSQTPSNKVTEKGKYVELRCDPISGHTALYWYRQSLGQGPEFLIYFQGTGAADDSGLPNDRFFAVRPEGSVSTLKIQRTERGDSAVYLCASSPGQGVGEQYFGPGTRLTVT.